This T cell receptor beta chain was captured in a study of chemoradiotherapy in HPV16-positive cancers. About the study: Functional T-cell assays on a couple of HPV16-positive patients' cells defined candidate HPV-specific clones and common TCR motifs. General study points: HPV-responsive T-cell expansion during chemoradiotherapy was linked to improved recurrence-free survival in HPV16-positive patients. Functional assays defining HPV-specific T cells used only two HPV16-positive patients. During treatment, candidate HPV-specific clones and E7-related motifs expanded in tumor.

With regard to this clone: The antigen is unknown.

The V and J ends lost 2 bases and 5 bases, in that order; junction bases with no gene match: 9. This CDR3 is 15 amino acids long. Germline V gene lookup returns CDR1 KGHSY and CDR2 FQNENV. Repertoires were generated with immunoSEQ multiplex PCR, while TCRdb's copy carries only in-frame clones and drops some. The table shows under 85,000 clones, with about 88% occurring only once. The material was blood, obtained from a patient who underwent chemoradiotherapy. This clonotype was obtained from a human donor with HPV-associated anogenital cancer. V is TRBV16 and J is TRBJ2-7, with 7 bases fitting TRBD1. CDR3: CASSQLRTGRHEQYF. DNA of the CDR3: TGTGCCAGCAGCCAACTCCGGACAGGAAGACACGAGCAGTACTTC.